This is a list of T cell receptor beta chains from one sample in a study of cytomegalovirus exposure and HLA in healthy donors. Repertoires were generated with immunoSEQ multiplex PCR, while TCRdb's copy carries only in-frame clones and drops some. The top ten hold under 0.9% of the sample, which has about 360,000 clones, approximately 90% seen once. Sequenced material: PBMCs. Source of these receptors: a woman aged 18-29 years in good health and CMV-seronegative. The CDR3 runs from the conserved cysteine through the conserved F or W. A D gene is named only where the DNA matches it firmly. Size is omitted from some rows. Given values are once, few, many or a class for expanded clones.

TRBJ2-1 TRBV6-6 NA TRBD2 CASSYSGTSFFNEQFF TGTGCCAGCAGTTACTCGGGGACTAGCTTTTTCAATGAGCAGTTCTTC
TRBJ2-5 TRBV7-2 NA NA CASSLVRGPGETQYF TGTGCCAGCAGCTTAGTTAGAGGTCCGGGGGAGACCCAGTACTTC
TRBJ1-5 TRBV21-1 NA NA CASTPSSDYSNQPQHF TGTGCCAGCACACCCAGTTCCGATTATAGCAATCAGCCCCAGCATTTT
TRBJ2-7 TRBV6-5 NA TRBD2 CASSYGTSGNEQYF TGTGCCAGCAGTTACGGGACTAGCGGGAACGAGCAGTACTTC
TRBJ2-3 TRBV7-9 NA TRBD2 CASSFLRGSGTDTQYF TGTGCCAGCAGCTTCCTTCGCGGGAGTGGGACAGATACGCAGTATTTT
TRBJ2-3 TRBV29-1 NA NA CSVEDLADTDTQYF TGCAGCGTTGAAGATCTGGCAGACACAGATACGCAGTATTTT
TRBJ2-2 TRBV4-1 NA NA CASSQNRFTGELFF TGCGCCAGCAGCCAAAATAGATTCACCGGGGAGCTGTTTTTT
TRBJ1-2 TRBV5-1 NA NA CASSFPGIDGYTF TGCGCCAGCAGCTTTCCAGGAATCGATGGCTACACCTTC
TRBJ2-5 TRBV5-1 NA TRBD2 CASSLAWTSGQETQYF TGCGCCAGCAGCTTGGCATGGACTAGCGGACAAGAGACCCAGTACTTC
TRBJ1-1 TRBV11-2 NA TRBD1 CASSYYTGGTEAFF TGTGCCAGCAGCTACTACACAGGGGGCACTGAAGCTTTCTTT
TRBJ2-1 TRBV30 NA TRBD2 CAWSGGREVLAGGVSSYNEQFF TGTGCCTGGAGTGGAGGGCGGGAAGTACTAGCGGGAGGGGTTAGCTCCTACAATGAGCAGTTCTTC
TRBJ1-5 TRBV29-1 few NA CSVRLGGPNQPQHF TGCAGCGTCCGGTTGGGCGGGCCCAATCAGCCCCAGCATTTT
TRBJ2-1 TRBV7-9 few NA CASSLGKPGEQFF TGTGCCAGCAGCTTAGGGAAACCGGGTGAGCAGTTCTTC
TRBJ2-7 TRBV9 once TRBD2 CASSVEGGGSSYEQYF TGTGCCAGCAGCGTAGAAGGTGGCGGGAGCTCCTACGAGCAGTACTTC
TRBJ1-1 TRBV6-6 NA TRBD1 CASSYGTGGRTEAFF TGTGCCAGCAGTTACGGGACAGGGGGCAGAACTGAAGCTTTCTTT
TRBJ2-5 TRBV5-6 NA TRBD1 CASSAQGALVETQYF TGTGCCAGCAGCGCCCAGGGGGCTTTGGTAGAGACCCAGTACTTC
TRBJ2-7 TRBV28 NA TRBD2 CASTLTSGTVYEQYF TGTGCCAGCACCCTTACTAGCGGGACTGTCTACGAGCAGTACTTC
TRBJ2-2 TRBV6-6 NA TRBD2 CASSERGETGELFF TGTGCCAGCAGCGAGCGGGGTGAAACCGGGGAGCTGTTTTTT
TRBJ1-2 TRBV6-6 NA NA CASSYSGDSYGYTF TGTGCCAGCAGTTACTCGGGCGATTCTTATGGCTACACCTTC
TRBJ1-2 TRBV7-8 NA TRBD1 CASSPVPGQGSGYGYTF TGTGCCAGCAGCCCTGTCCCGGGACAGGGGTCGGGCTATGGCTACACCTTC
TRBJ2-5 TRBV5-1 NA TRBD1 CASSADPGQAQETQYF TGCGCCAGCAGCGCCGATCCGGGACAGGCCCAAGAGACCCAGTACTTC
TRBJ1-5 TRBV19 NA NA CASTARGHQPQHF TGTGCCAGTACCGCCAGGGGCCATCAGCCCCAGCATTTT
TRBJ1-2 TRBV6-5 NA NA CAEGVGAGGYGYTF TGTGCCGAAGGGGTGGGGGCTGGTGGCTATGGCTACACCTTC
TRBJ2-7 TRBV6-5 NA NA CASRPSGSSYEQYF TGTGCCAGCAGACCATCGGGGAGCTCCTACGAGCAGTACTTC
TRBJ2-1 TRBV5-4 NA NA CASTPGMGLQFF TGTGCCAGCACCCCGGGTATGGGTTTGCAGTTCTTC
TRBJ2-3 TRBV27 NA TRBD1 CASSLTGPNRNTQYF TGTGCCAGCAGTCTGACAGGGCCCAACCGCAATACGCAGTATTTT
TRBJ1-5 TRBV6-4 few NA CASKGNQPQHF TGTGCCAGCAAGGGGAATCAGCCCCAGCATTTT
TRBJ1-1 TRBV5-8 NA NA CASSLVGGGGLNTEAFF TGTGCCAGCAGCTTGGTAGGGGGTGGGGGATTGAACACTGAAGCTTTCTTT
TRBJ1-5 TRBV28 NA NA CASSPEQGNQPQHF TGTGCCAGCAGTCCCGAACAGGGCAATCAGCCCCAGCATTTT
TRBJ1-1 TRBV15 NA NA CATSRVSVAAKEAFF TGTGCCACCAGCAGAGTATCGGTCGCGGCTAAGGAAGCTTTCTTT
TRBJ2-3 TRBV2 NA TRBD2 CASRRRTSGGPTDTQYF TGTGCCAGCAGACGTAGGACTAGCGGGGGACCCACAGATACGCAGTATTTT
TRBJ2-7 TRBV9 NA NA CASSVGAGPNYEQYF TGTGCCAGCAGCGTAGGGGCGGGACCGAACTACGAGCAGTACTTC
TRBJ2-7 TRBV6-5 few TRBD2 CASSSGRGEQYF TGTGCCAGCAGTTCCGGGAGGGGAGAGCAGTACTTC
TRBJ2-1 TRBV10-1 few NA CASRAGDEQFF TGCGCCAGCAGAGCCGGGGATGAGCAGTTCTTC
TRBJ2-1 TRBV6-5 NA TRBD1 CASSYSGTGGNEQFF TGTGCCAGCAGTTACTCTGGGACAGGGGGGAATGAGCAGTTCTTC
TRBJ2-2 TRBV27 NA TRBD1 CASAYRGLNTGELFF TGTGCCAGCGCGTACAGGGGGCTGAACACCGGGGAGCTGTTTTTT
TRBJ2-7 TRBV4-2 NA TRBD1 CASSLGQGDYEQYF TGTGCCAGCAGCTTAGGACAGGGCGACTACGAGCAGTACTTC
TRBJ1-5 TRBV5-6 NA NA CASSFGGVSNQPQHF TGTGCCAGCAGCTTCGGCGGGGTTAGCAATCAGCCCCAGCATTTT
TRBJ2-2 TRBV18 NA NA CASSPRRTGADTGELFF TGTGCCAGCTCACCACGACGCACGGGAGCGGACACCGGGGAGCTGTTTTTT